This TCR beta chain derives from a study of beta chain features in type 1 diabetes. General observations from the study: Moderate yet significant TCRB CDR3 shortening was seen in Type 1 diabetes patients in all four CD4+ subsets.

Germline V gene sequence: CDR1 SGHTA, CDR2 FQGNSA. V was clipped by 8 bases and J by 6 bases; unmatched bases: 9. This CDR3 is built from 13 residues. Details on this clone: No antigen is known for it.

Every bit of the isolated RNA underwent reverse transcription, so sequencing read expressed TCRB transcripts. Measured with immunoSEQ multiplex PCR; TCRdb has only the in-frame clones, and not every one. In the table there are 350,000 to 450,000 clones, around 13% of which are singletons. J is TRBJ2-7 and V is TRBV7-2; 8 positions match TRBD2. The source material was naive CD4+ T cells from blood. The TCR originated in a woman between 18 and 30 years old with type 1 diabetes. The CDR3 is CASLIGRDGEQYF. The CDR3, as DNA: TGTGCCAGCCTTATCGGGAGGGACGGCGAGCAGTACTTC.